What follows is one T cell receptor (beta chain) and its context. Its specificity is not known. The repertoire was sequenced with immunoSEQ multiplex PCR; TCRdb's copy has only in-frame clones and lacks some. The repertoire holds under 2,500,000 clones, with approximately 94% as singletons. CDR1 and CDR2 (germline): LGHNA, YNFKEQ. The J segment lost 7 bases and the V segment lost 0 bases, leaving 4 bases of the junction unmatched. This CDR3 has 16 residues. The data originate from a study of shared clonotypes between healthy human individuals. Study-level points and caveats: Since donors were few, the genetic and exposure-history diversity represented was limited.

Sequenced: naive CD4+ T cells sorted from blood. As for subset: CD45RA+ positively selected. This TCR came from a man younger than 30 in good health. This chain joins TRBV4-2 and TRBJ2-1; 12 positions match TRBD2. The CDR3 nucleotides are TGTGCCAGCAGCCAAGAGGCTAGCGGGGGGGCAAATGAGCAGTTCTTC. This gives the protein CASSQEASGGANEQFF.